The 28 T cell receptor beta chains below all came from one sample that was sequenced in a study of radiation and T cells in renal cell carcinoma. Data came from immunoSEQ multiplex PCR; TCRdb stores just in-frame clones and leaves some out. The sample includes 130,000 to 150,000 clones, roughly 90% of them seen just once. Time point reported: baseline pretreatment blood. The treatment denotes: 15 Gy SBRT to primary tumor, nephrectomy 4 weeks later. The input for sequencing was blood, taken from a patient whose treatment included radiotherapy and nephrectomy. All receptors come from a woman in her forties or fifties with renal cell carcinoma.

This clone was recorded only once. CDR3 sequence: CATSRDTPTGPGELFF. DNA for the CDR3: TGTGCCACCAGCAGAGATACCCCGACAGGTCCCGGGGAGCTGTTTTTT. V and J are TRBV15 and TRBJ2-2, with TRBD1 as a possible D gene (6 bases). Trimming removed 0 bases at V and 6 bases at J, with 14 bases between. The CDR3 contains 16 residues. Germline V lookup: CDR1 LNHNV, CDR2 YYDKDF (reference sequence).

This clone has a single count. V usage is TRBV5-6 and J usage is TRBJ2-7; tentative D call: TRBD1 (6 bases). With 7 bases removed from V and 1 base from J, the gap between germline ends came to 12 bases. The CDR3 is made up of 13 amino acids. Germline V gives CDR1 SGHDT, CDR2 YYEEEE. The CDR3 is CASAGTTSYEQYF. For the CDR3, the DNA is TGTGCCAGCGCTGGGACAACATCCTACGAGCAGTACTTC.

This clone was found a few times. Mismatch with germline at one junction end may stem from a read error. The chain recombines TRBV7-7 with TRBJ2-2; 7 bases map to TRBD2. The germline CDR1 and CDR2 sequences are SSHAT and FNYEAQ (reference sequence). This CDR3 contains 16 residues. CDR3 nucleotides: TGTGCTAGCAGCTTAGCTCAGCGGGGTGCCACCGGGGAGCTGTTTTTT. This translates into CASSLAQRGATGELFF. Complete variable domain (other parts from reference TRBV7-7 and TRBJ2-2): GAGVSQSPRYKVTKRGQDVTLRCDPISSHATLYWYQQALGQGPEFLTYFNYEAQPDKSGLPSDRFSAERPEGSISTLTIQRTEQRDSAMYRCASSLAQRGATGELFFGEGSRLTVL.

The chain combines TRBV6-5 with TRBJ2-7; TRBD2 is a possible D gene (5 bases). CDR3 length equals 15 residues. V lost 0 bases and J 3 bases, leaving 12 bases between the germline ends. The V gene's germline CDR1 is MNHEY and CDR2 SVGAGI. This CDR3 reads CASSYSGVGNYEQYF. As DNA, the CDR3 is TGTGCCAGCAGTTACTCTGGCGTCGGGAACTACGAGCAGTACTTC.

The rearrangement links TRBV6-5 to TRBJ2-1; unclear D gene. The CDR3 has 14 amino acids. Germline CDR1 MNHEY, CDR2 SVGAGI. With 2 bases removed from V and 2 bases from J, the gap between germline ends came to 7 bases. The CDR3 DNA reads TGTGCCAGCAGTTACCCGGACCCCTACAATGAGCAGTTCTTC. This encodes CASSYPDPYNEQFF.

V usage is TRBV19 and J usage is TRBJ2-1; D is unresolved. The CDR3 runs 15 residues. Germline CDR1 reads LNHDA; CDR2 reads SQIVND (reference sequence). V was shortened by 4 bases and J by 4 bases, with 14 bases between the two germline ends. The CDR3 loop is CASSRFGSGYNEQFF. CDR3 coding DNA: TGTGCCAGTAGTAGGTTTGGGTCCGGGTACAATGAGCAGTTCTTC.

The chain combines TRBV5-1 with TRBJ2-1; D remains ambiguous. Germline CDR1 is SGHRS and CDR2 is YFSETQ. The V and J ends lost 4 bases and 3 bases respectively, with 11 bases between them. The CDR3 is made up of 14 amino acids. The DNA of the CDR3 is TGCGCCAGCAGCCTGGACCCGGGCTACAATGAGCAGTTCTTC. Translation gives CASSLDPGYNEQFF.

V usage is TRBV5-1 and J usage is TRBJ2-2; the D is unclear. This CDR3 is built from 16 residues. CDR1 is SGHRS, CDR2 YFSETQ, per germline. V lost 0 bases, J lost 0 bases, and 9 bases lay in between. CDR3 region: CASSLGREPNTGELFF. CDR3 nucleotide sequence: TGCGCCAGCAGCTTGGGGAGAGAACCGAACACCGGGGAGCTGTTTTTT.

V and J are TRBV19 and TRBJ1-2; D is undetermined. The CDR3 consists of 14 residues. Trimming left V 5 bases short and J 0 bases short, with 10 bases between. Germline loops: CDR1 LNHDA, CDR2 SQIVND (reference sequence). This chain's CDR3 is CASSPWEANYGYTF. CDR3 in DNA: TGTGCCAGTAGTCCGTGGGAGGCTAACTATGGCTACACCTTC.

V and J are TRBV5-4 and TRBJ2-5; TRBD2 matches 12 bases. The CDR3 loop spans 15 amino acids. Germline CDR1 reads SGHNT; CDR2 reads YYREEE (reference sequence). V gave up 1 base and J gave up 5 bases; unmatched junction bases: 3. The CDR3 DNA reads as TGTGCCAGCAGCTTGCCTAGCGGGGGGGCGGAGACCCAGTACTTC. It translates to CASSLPSGGAETQYF.

There are many counts of this clone. The V gene is TRBV18, the J gene TRBJ1-4; D is undetermined. Trimming cost V 6 bases and J 0 bases, with 11 bases left between them. CDR3 length equals 15 residues. The V gene's germline CDR1 is KGHSH and CDR2 LQKENI. Here the CDR3 DNA reads TGTGCCAGCTCCCCCGACTGGGCAACTAATGAAAAACTGTTTTTT. Translated, it gives CASSPDWATNEKLFF.

The gene calls are TRBV5-1 and TRBJ2-7, with TRBD1 as a possible D gene (5 bases). The CDR3 sequence is 15 residues long. The V gene's germline CDR1 is SGHRS and CDR2 YFSETQ. The ends were cut back, 1 base at V and 2 bases at J, with 13 bases in the middle. CDR3: CASSLHQAGPYEQYF. CDR3 DNA sequence: TGCGCCAGCAGCTTGCATCAGGCAGGGCCCTACGAGCAGTACTTC.

The chain carries TRBV6-5 and TRBJ2-1; possibly TRBD1 or TRBD2 for D (6 bases each). The CDR3 has 15 residues. Per germline, CDR1 MNHEY and CDR2 SVGAGI. Trimming left V 2 bases short and J 7 bases short, with 15 bases between. The CDR3 DNA sequence: TGTGCCAGCAGTTACCCTGAGGGGGGTAAAAATGAGCAGTTCTTC. Its translation: CASSYPEGGKNEQFF.

The chain has TRBV30 and TRBJ1-5, with a possible D match to TRBD1 (5 bases). The CDR3 length is 14 residues. V was trimmed by 2 bases and J by 0 bases, leaving 8 bases between them. CDR1 and CDR2 (germline): GTSNPN, SVGIG (reference sequence). The CDR3 is CAWSPQVSNQPQHF. The CDR3 region has the DNA TGTGCCTGGAGTCCACAGGTTAGCAATCAGCCCCAGCATTTT.

The V gene is TRBV30, the J gene TRBJ1-5, with TRBD1 matching 8 bases. This CDR3 contains 18 residues. Germline assignment: CDR1 GTSNPN and CDR2 SVGIG (reference sequence). Trimming cost V 2 bases and J 2 bases; bases outside gene matches: 14. CDR3 protein: CAWSFRSGTGLRNQPQHF. The CDR3 DNA follows: TGTGCCTGGAGTTTTCGCTCCGGGACAGGTTTGCGCAATCAGCCCCAGCATTTT.

V gene TRBV7-9 combines with J gene TRBJ2-3, with 7 bases identical to TRBD2. The CDR3 is made up of 14 amino acids. Germline V gene data show CDR1 as SEHNR and CDR2 as FQNEAQ (reference sequence). V trimming: 2 bases; J trimming: 4 bases; junction bases outside the gene matches: 3. This CDR3 is CASSLTSVSDTQYF. Written as DNA, the CDR3 is TGTGCCAGCAGCTTAACTAGCGTCTCAGATACGCAGTATTTT.

The gene calls are TRBV19 and TRBJ1-2; perhaps TRBD1 as D (5 bases). Trimming shortened V by 0 bases and J by 1 base, and 15 bases separated the two germline ends. The CDR3 spans 17 residues. Germline values: CDR1 LNHDA, CDR2 SQIVND (reference sequence). The CDR3 DNA sequence: TGTGCCAGTAGTATAGATCGGGGCAGCGCCAATAACTATGGCTACACCTTC. Protein product: CASSIDRGSANNYGYTF. Using reference TRBV19 and TRBJ1-2 for the parts outside the CDR3, the full variable domain is DGGITQSPKYLFRKEGQNVTLSCEQNLNHDAMYWYRQDPGQGLRLIYYSQIVNDFQKGDIAEGYSVSREKKESFPLTVTSAQKNPTAFYLCASSIDRGSANNYGYTFGSGTRLTVV.

This chain connects TRBV6-6 to TRBJ2-2; D gene ambiguous. V was trimmed by 6 bases and J by 1 base, leaving 0 bases between them. Germline V CDR1 and CDR2: MNHNY, SVGAGI (reference sequence). The CDR3 spans 11 residues. Here the CDR3 reads CASRNTGELFF. The CDR3 bases are TGTGCCAGCAGGAACACCGGGGAGCTGTTTTTT.

The chain joins TRBV10-3 to TRBJ2-3; TRBD1 is a possible D gene (6 bases). The V gene's germline CDR1 is ENHRY and CDR2 SYGVKD. CDR3 length: 14 residues. Trimming cost V 6 bases and J 0 bases, with 10 bases left between them. This CDR3 is CAIRGAFSTDTQYF. In DNA, the CDR3 is TGTGCCATCAGGGGGGCGTTTAGCACAGATACGCAGTATTTT.

The V call is TRBV7-2, the J call TRBJ2-5, with a tentative D call TRBD2 (6 bases). V was clipped by 5 bases and J by 2 bases, with 12 bases between them. The CDR3 sequence is 14 residues long. From germline, CDR1 is SGHTA and CDR2 FQGNSA. CDR3 in amino acids: CASSRGTEQETQYF. In DNA form, the CDR3 reads TGTGCCAGCAGCCGAGGGACTGAACAAGAGACCCAGTACTTC.

The chain joins TRBV19 to TRBJ2-3, with D unresolved. V dropped 1 base and J dropped 7 bases, with 9 bases sitting between them. The CDR3 is made up of 13 amino acids. Germline CDR1 and CDR2: LNHDA and SQIVND (reference sequence). The CDR3 here is CASSIGPLYTQYF. CDR3 DNA sequence: TGTGCCAGTAGTATAGGTCCCTTGTATACGCAGTATTTT.

This sequence joins TRBV6-6 and TRBJ1-5, with D possibly TRBD1 on 5 matching bases. The length of the CDR3 is 14 residues. V lost 2 bases, J lost 3 bases, and 8 bases lay in between. Germline V CDR1 and CDR2: MNHNY, SVGAGI (reference sequence). CDR3 nucleotides: TGTGCCAGCAGTTACAGCAGGGCCAATCAGCCCCAGCATTTT. Translating it yields CASSYSRANQPQHF.

The chain joins TRBV18 to TRBJ1-5; possible D gene TRBD1, 5 bases. Trimming took 3 bases from V and 1 from J, leaving 7 bases between them. Germline lookup yields CDR1 KGHSH and CDR2 LQKENI. The CDR3 consists of 14 residues. CDR3 sequence (DNA): TGTGCCAGCTCACCGGGACTGAGCAATCAGCCCCAGCATTTT. Protein: CASSPGLSNQPQHF.

This chain joins TRBV5-4 and TRBJ1-4, with D unclear. The CDR3 runs to 16 residues. The V end was cut by 0 bases, the J end by 3 bases, with 12 bases between. CDR1 is SGHNT and CDR2 is YYREEE in the germline V gene (reference sequence). The CDR3, as DNA: TGTGCCAGCAGCTTGGGGCCTGGTACCGCTAATGAAAAACTGTTTTTT. Protein: CASSLGPGTANEKLFF.

This chain connects TRBV21-1 to TRBJ2-5; the D call of TRBD1 is as the table states it, not checked on the DNA. TRBV21-1 is annotated as a pseudogene. The CDR3 runs 15 residues. CDR3 amino acids: CASSNNSLNGETQYF. The CDR3 nucleotides read TGTGCCAGCAGCAATAACAGCCTTAACGGAGAGACCCAGTACTTC.

This chain uses TRBV6-5 with TRBJ1-6; no clear D gene. The CDR3 sequence is 16 residues long. Per germline, CDR1 MNHEY and CDR2 SVGAGI. Between the trimmed V and J ends, which lost 2 bases and 8 bases, there was a span of 16 bases. CDR3 bases: TGTGCCAGCAGTTACACAGAGATGAGGGTTGATTCACCCCTCCACTTT. This sequence encodes CASSYTEMRVDSPLHF.

The genes are TRBV25-1 and TRBJ2-3; D is ambiguous. The germline V gene encodes CDR1 MGHDK and CDR2 SYGVNS. This CDR3 has 12 amino acids. V was shortened by 6 bases and J by 6 bases, with 10 bases between the two germline ends. The CDR3 sequence: CASRGLADTQYF. In DNA form, the CDR3 reads TGTGCCAGCAGGGGCCTCGCGGATACGCAGTATTTT.

This clone has only a few counts. The same CDR3 also results from other DNA sequences found in this sample. This sequence joins TRBV6-1 and TRBJ2-7, with D perhaps matching TRBD1 or TRBD2 (6 bases each). Germline V gene data show CDR1 as MNHNS and CDR2 as SASEGT. V was cut by 3 bases and J by 3 bases, with 12 bases left in between. The CDR3 sequence is 14 residues long. In DNA, the CDR3 is TGTGCCAGCAGTGAGGGTGAGGGGGGCTACGAGCAGTACTTC. It specifies CASSEGEGGYEQYF.